This TCR beta chain was captured in a study of PD-L1 blockade in urothelial cancer. Study at large: Blood drawn 3 weeks (second dose) and 6 weeks after treatment start was analyzed.

The CDR3 runs to 12 residues. Germline CDR1 is MNHEY and CDR2 is SMNVEV (reference sequence). Trimming removed 4 bases from V and 6 bases from J; junction bases left unmatched: 2. Peripheral blood mononuclear cells were collected from every patient before and during treatment, yielding between 1 and 8 samples per patient. The repertoire was sequenced with immunoSEQ multiplex PCR; TCRdb's copy has only in-frame clones and lacks some. The profile shows more than 15,000 clones, approximately 86% of them singletons. The sequence derives from a man aged 50-60 years with urothelial cancer. The chain has TRBV27 and TRBJ1-2; 7 nucleotides line up with TRBD1. Sequencing used PBMCs, obtained around atezolizumab (anti-PD-L1) treatment. The CDR3 nucleotides read TGTGCCAGCAGTTCCGGGACAGATGGCTACACCTTC. Protein product: CASSSGTDGYTF.